The rows below give T cell receptor beta chains drawn from one sample of a study of response to subunit inactivated influenza vaccine. TCRdb re-derived calls from the RT-PCR reads in MiXCR, one entry per CDR3 protein. The profile covers a few hundred thousand distinct CDR3 sequences, with about 14% appearing a single time and around 10% taken by the ten largest. Sequenced here: PBMCs from blood, sampled less than 13 days after vaccination. The receptors shown here come from a man aged 45-65 years who received an inactivated influenza vaccine. Both conserved end residues are part of each CDR3. D genes are given only for firm matches. Size is omitted from some rows. Given values are once, few, many or a class for expanded clones.

DNA: TGTGCCAGCAGCGTGGGAGTTTCGGCCCAATACGAGCAGTACTTC
CDR3: CASSVGVSAQYEQYF
size: NA
J: TRBJ2-7
V: TRBV9
D: NA

DNA: TGTGCCAGCAGCGTGAGCTCCCTAACCTACGAGCAGTACTTC
CDR3: CASSVSSLTYEQYF
size: NA
J: TRBJ2-7
V: TRBV9
D: NA

DNA: TGTGCCAGCAAGGAACTAGCGGGGAGGGGGGAGACCCAGTACTTC
CDR3: CASKELAGRGETQYF
size: few
J: TRBJ2-5
V: TRBV12-3/TRBV12-4
D: TRBD2

DNA: TGTGCCAGCAGCTTAGGTGTCTCGGGGGCGCAAGGAAACACCATATATTTT
CDR3: CASSLGVSGAQGNTIYF
size: few
J: TRBJ1-3
V: TRBV7-6
D: NA

DNA: TGTGCCAGCAGATTAGGGAAGGGGAAGGTAACTGAAGCTTTCTTT
CDR3: CASRLGKGKVTEAFF
size: NA
J: TRBJ1-1
V: TRBV11-2
D: NA

DNA: TGCAGCGTTGAAGGGACAGGGGGCATCTACGAGCAGTACTTC
CDR3: CSVEGTGGIYEQYF
size: many
J: TRBJ2-7
V: TRBV29-1
D: TRBD1

DNA: TGCGCCAGCAGCTTCGGGCCCCCGACGAACACCGGGGAGCTGTTTTTT
CDR3: CASSFGPPTNTGELFF
size: few
J: TRBJ2-2
V: TRBV5-1
D: NA

DNA: TGTGCAAGTCGCTACATCGACAGCTATGGCTACACCTTC
CDR3: CASRYIDSYGYTF
size: few
J: TRBJ1-2
V: TRBV12-2
D: NA

DNA: TGTGCCAGCAGTGAACGACAGATCTTCATTCAGTACTTC
CDR3: CASSERQIFIQYF
size: NA
J: TRBJ2-4
V: TRBV2
D: NA

DNA: TGTGCCAGCAGTTTATCGAGGGGGAGAGAAGCTTTCTTT
CDR3: CASSLSRGREAFF
size: few
J: TRBJ1-1
V: TRBV27
D: NA

DNA: TGCAGCGTTGGGGGACTAGCGGGAGGGCCCCTCACAGATACGCAGTATTTT
CDR3: CSVGGLAGGPLTDTQYF
size: NA
J: TRBJ2-3
V: TRBV29-1
D: TRBD2

DNA: TGCAGTGCTACCCAGTCGTCAGGGAACACTGAAGCTTTCTTT
CDR3: CSATQSSGNTEAFF
size: NA
J: TRBJ1-1
V: TRBV20-1
D: NA

DNA: TGTGCCAGCAGTGCCACTAGCGGAAGGAACACCGGGGAGCTGTTTTTT
CDR3: CASSATSGRNTGELFF
size: many
J: TRBJ2-2
V: TRBV28
D: TRBD2

DNA: TGCGCCAGCAGCTCGCGGATCGGGTCCTACGAGCAGTACTTC
CDR3: CASSSRIGSYEQYF
size: many
J: TRBJ2-7
V: TRBV5-1
D: NA

DNA: TGTGCCAGCAGACCGGCTGGGGGAGAGCAGTACTTC
CDR3: CASRPAGGEQYF
size: many
J: TRBJ2-7
V: TRBV6-5
D: NA

DNA: TGTGCCAGCAGCCCGGGGGGGGCCCGTGAGACCCAGTGCTTC
CDR3: CASSPGGARETQCF
size: NA
J: TRBJ2-5
V: TRBV7-2
D: TRBD2

DNA: TGTGCCAGCAGCTTAGCCCGGGGGGGCGTTTACGAGCAGTACTTC
CDR3: CASSLARGGVYEQYF
size: many
J: TRBJ2-7
V: TRBV7-8
D: TRBD2

DNA: TGTGCCAGCAGCTCATCAGGCGGCGCGGATACGCAGTATTTT
CDR3: CASSSSGGADTQYF
size: NA
J: TRBJ2-3
V: TRBV3-1
D: NA

DNA: TGTGCCAGCAGCTTAGCAGATAGCGCGTGGGAGACCCAGTACTTC
CDR3: CASSLADSAWETQYF
size: few
J: TRBJ2-5
V: TRBV7-2
D: NA

DNA: TGTGCCAGCACCGGGACAGGGACCTACGAGCAGTACTTC
CDR3: CASTGTGTYEQYF
size: NA
J: TRBJ2-7
V: TRBV6-6
D: TRBD1

DNA: TGCGCCAGCAGCTTAGCCAAAGAAGAGACCCAGTACTTC
CDR3: CASSLAKEETQYF
size: few
J: TRBJ2-5
V: TRBV5-1
D: NA

DNA: TGTGCCAGCAGTCCAGGGGGGGGGATCTACAATGAGCAGTTCTTC
CDR3: CASSPGGGIYNEQFF
size: NA
J: TRBJ2-1
V: TRBV28
D: NA

DNA: TGCAGCGTTGACAGCACGGGCGGCAATGAGCAGTTCTTC
CDR3: CSVDSTGGNEQFF
size: few
J: TRBJ2-1
V: TRBV29-1
D: NA

DNA: TGTGCCAGCAGTGGCCTGACAGAGACCCAGTACTTC
CDR3: CASSGLTETQYF
size: few
J: TRBJ2-5
V: TRBV2
D: NA

DNA: TGTGCCACCAGCAGAGATAGGACAGGAGCGAACACCGGGGAGCTGTTTTTT
CDR3: CATSRDRTGANTGELFF
size: many
J: TRBJ2-2
V: TRBV15
D: TRBD1

DNA: TGTGCCAGCAGTTACCGACTCTCCCAGGCGGATACGCAGTATTTT
CDR3: CASSYRLSQADTQYF
size: few
J: TRBJ2-3
V: TRBV6-5
D: NA

DNA: TGTGCCATCAGTGACCCAGCGGGGCACCAAGAGACCCAGTACTTC
CDR3: CAISDPAGHQETQYF
size: few
J: TRBJ2-5
V: TRBV10-3
D: TRBD2

DNA: TGTGCCAGCAGCCTTGAGGCGGGGTACGAAAAACTGTTTTTT
CDR3: CASSLEAGYEKLFF
size: NA
J: TRBJ1-4
V: TRBV11-2
D: NA

DNA: TGTGCCAGCAGTCCACTGGACAGACTATCCTACGAGCAGTACTTC
CDR3: CASSPLDRLSYEQYF
size: few
J: TRBJ2-7
V: TRBV28
D: NA

DNA: TGCGCCAGCAGCCAAGGCACCGTTCCCGAAGAGACCAAGTACTTC
CDR3: CASSQGTVPEETKYF
size: NA
J: TRBJ2-5
V: TRBV4-1
D: NA

DNA: TGTGCCAGCAGCGTGGGGGGACTAGCGGGATACGAGCAGTACTTC
CDR3: CASSVGGLAGYEQYF
size: few
J: TRBJ2-7
V: TRBV9
D: TRBD2

DNA: TGTGCCAGCTCACCGTCTAGCGGGATGAACACCGGGGAGCTGTTTTTT
CDR3: CASSPSSGMNTGELFF
size: few
J: TRBJ2-2
V: TRBV18
D: TRBD2

DNA: TGTGCCAGCAGCTTAGGTGGGGGGTTCAATGAGCAGTTCTTC
CDR3: CASSLGGGFNEQFF
size: NA
J: TRBJ2-1
V: TRBV7-2
D: NA

DNA: TGTGCCACCAGTGGTATAAGGGCCCATGAGCAGTTCTTC
CDR3: CATSGIRAHEQFF
size: few
J: TRBJ2-1
V: TRBV24-1
D: NA

DNA: TGCAGTGCTAAGACCAGGGGACGTGAGCAGTACTTC
CDR3: CSAKTRGREQYF
size: many
J: TRBJ2-7
V: TRBV20-1
D: NA

DNA: TGCAGTGCTAGAGATGGGACAGATATGAACACTGAAGCTTTCTTT
CDR3: CSARDGTDMNTEAFF
size: NA
J: TRBJ1-1
V: TRBV20-1
D: TRBD1

DNA: TGTGCCAGCAGTTACAGTTGGATGGGGGAGACCCAGTACTTC
CDR3: CASSYSWMGETQYF
size: few
J: TRBJ2-5
V: TRBV6-2/TRBV6-3
D: NA

DNA: TGTGCCAGCTCACCACCAACGAGGGGCGGGTTGGCAGATACGCAGTATTTT
CDR3: CASSPPTRGGLADTQYF
size: few
J: TRBJ2-3
V: TRBV18
D: NA

DNA: TGCGCCAGCAGCCGGGGGACAGGGAAATTAGAAGGCGAGCAGTACTTC
CDR3: CASSRGTGKLEGEQYF
size: NA
J: TRBJ2-7
V: TRBV5-1
D: TRBD1

DNA: TGTGCCAGCAGTTCTCCAGGGAGGTTTCCCTACGAGCAGTACTTC
CDR3: CASSSPGRFPYEQYF
size: few
J: TRBJ2-7
V: TRBV6-2/TRBV6-3
D: NA

DNA: TGCAGCGTTGGAGGGCACGGGGATGGTGAGCAGTTCTTC
CDR3: CSVGGHGDGEQFF
size: NA
J: TRBJ2-1
V: TRBV29-1
D: NA

DNA: TGTGCCATCAGTGGGACAGACTACGAGCAGTACTTC
CDR3: CAISGTDYEQYF
size: NA
J: TRBJ2-7
V: TRBV10-3
D: NA

DNA: TGCGCCAGCAGCCCCAAGGGAGGGGCCCCCTACAATGAGCAGTTCTTC
CDR3: CASSPKGGAPYNEQFF
size: NA
J: TRBJ2-1
V: TRBV4-3
D: TRBD2

DNA: TGTGCCAGCAGCAACAAAGGGGATTCCTACAATGAGCAGTTCTTC
CDR3: CASSNKGDSYNEQFF
size: few
J: TRBJ2-1
V: TRBV7-9
D: NA

DNA: TGTGCCAGCAGCTTAGGTCTATCGGGGAACACTGAAGCTTTCTTT
CDR3: CASSLGLSGNTEAFF
size: NA
J: TRBJ1-1
V: TRBV7-9
D: NA

DNA: TGTGCCAGCAGCCTGGACAGGGGGAATATGAAGACCCAGTACTTC
CDR3: CASSLDRGNMKTQYF
size: few
J: TRBJ2-5
V: TRBV6-1
D: TRBD1

DNA: TGTGCCAGCAGTTACCGGGAGCGCACAGATACGCAGTATTTT
CDR3: CASSYRERTDTQYF
size: few
J: TRBJ2-3
V: TRBV6-5
D: NA

DNA: TGTGCCAGCAGCCAAGAACAAGGGTATAACACCGGGGAGCTGTTTTTT
CDR3: CASSQEQGYNTGELFF
size: NA
J: TRBJ2-2
V: TRBV3-1
D: NA

DNA: TGTGCAAGCAGGGAAGTGGGGGGAAACACCATATATTTT
CDR3: CASREVGGNTIYF
size: few
J: TRBJ1-3
V: TRBV7-2
D: NA

DNA: TGCGCCAGCAGCTTGTTTAATGAGGGAGAAAAACTGTTTTTT
CDR3: CASSLFNEGEKLFF
size: few
J: TRBJ1-4
V: TRBV5-1
D: NA

DNA: TGCAGCGCCGCAGGGACAGGGTGGTACGCCGGGGAGCTGTTTTTT
CDR3: CSAAGTGWYAGELFF
size: few
J: TRBJ2-2
V: TRBV29-1
D: TRBD1

DNA: TGCAGCGTTCGTTGGACAGGGAAAGCCACCGGGGAGCTGTTTTTT
CDR3: CSVRWTGKATGELFF
size: NA
J: TRBJ2-2
V: TRBV29-1
D: TRBD1